This T cell receptor beta chain is from a study of cytomegalovirus exposure and HLA in healthy donors. Vbeta (60) and Jbeta (13) primers were used in the PCR. Measured with immunoSEQ multiplex PCR; TCRdb has only the in-frame clones, and not every one. The sample has approximately 150,000 clones, approximately 83% seen once; the top ten hold approximately 2.8%. Trimming shortened V by 8 bases and J by 4 bases, and 5 bases separated the two germline ends. Germline V gene sequence: CDR1 SNHLY, CDR2 FYNNEI. CDR3 length: 11 residues. Study results and caveats: The authors later found HLA-associated TCR beta chains more clonally expanded than equally common others.

About this clone itself: Antigen: not known.

This receptor was obtained from a male donor in good health and CMV-seronegative. Sequencing was performed on PBMCs. The chain recombines TRBV2 with TRBJ2-2; no firm D call. The CDR3 loop reads CASSVTGELFF. The CDR3 DNA follows: TGTGCCAGCTCCGTCACCGGGGAGCTGTTTTTT. Drawing the rest from reference TRBV2 and TRBJ2-2, the complete variable domain is EPEVTQTPSHQVTQMGQEVILRCVPISNHLYFYWYRQILGQKVEFLVSFYNNEISEKSEIFDDQFSVERPDGSNFTLKIRSTKLEDSAMYFCASSVTGELFFGEGSRLTVL.